This T cell receptor (beta chain) was sequenced for a study of cytomegalovirus exposure and HLA in healthy donors. The V segment lost 0 bases and the J segment 3 bases; nucleotides outside the gene matches: 5. The CDR3 consists of 16 residues. From germline, CDR1 is SGHNT and CDR2 YENEEA. In the PCR, 60 Vbeta and 13 Jbeta primers were used. Clones were sequenced by immunoSEQ multiplex PCR, and TCRdb holds only the in-frame ones, with some missing. The listing records around 140,000 clones. The receptor's source is a woman between 18 and 30 years old in good health and CMV-seronegative. The source material was PBMCs. The chain recombines TRBV11-3 with TRBJ2-1, with 7 bases fitting TRBD2. CDR3 sequence reads: CASSLDTASGYNEQFF. Written as DNA, the CDR3 is TGTGCCAGCAGCTTAGATACGGCTAGCGGCTACAATGAGCAGTTCTTC.